The 15 T cell receptor beta chains given below trace back to one sample, sequenced in a study of regulatory T cells in long-lasting Graves disease. Assembly of TCR beta libraries relied on iRepertoire HTBI primers together with Arm-PCR of CDR3 regions. TCRdb ran MiXCR on the multiplex PCR reads and lists one entry per CDR3 protein. This table has hundreds of thousands of distinct CDR3 sequences, under 25% appearing once. The sample's time point: persistent/refractory GD, antithyroid drugs over 5 years with positive TRAb. The TCR library used RNA extracted from PBMCs. Sequencing used peripheral blood mononuclear cells (PBMCs), obtained when the disease was refractory, from a patient treated with antithyroid drugs. Every receptor here comes from a female donor with Graves disease.

The CDR3 loop is CASSNSLYTEAFF. The CDR3 coding sequence is TGTGCCAGTAGTAACAGCCTGTACACTGAAGCTTTCTTT. J is TRBJ1-1 and V is TRBV19; D unclear. CDR1 and CDR2 (germline): LNHDA, SQIVND (reference sequence). The V and J ends lost 4 bases and 3 bases respectively, with 9 bases between them. The CDR3 has 13 amino acids.

The table lists this clonotype with a few counts. The chain uses TRBV20-1 and TRBJ2-7, with D perhaps matching TRBD2 (5 bases). The germline V gene encodes CDR1 DFQATT and CDR2 SNEGSKA (reference sequence). V was shortened by 5 bases and J by 8 bases, with 16 bases between the two germline ends. The CDR3 is 12 residues long. CDR3 in DNA: TGCAGTGCTTCTAGCAGCCCCTTGAAGCAGTACTTC. Translation: CSASSSPLKQYF.

Of note for this clonotype: One end of the junction varies from germline; a read error may be responsible. This chain's CDR3 is CASSQQGATGQPQHF. DNA for the CDR3: TGTGCCAGCAGCCAACAGGGGGCGACGGGACAGCCCCAGCATTTT. The gene calls are TRBV4-1 and TRBJ1-5; 9 bases fit TRBD1. Germline CDR1 and CDR2: MGHRA and YSYEKL. This CDR3 comprises 15 residues.

This clonotype was seen more than once but under ten times. One junction end disagrees with the germline gene, perhaps due to a read error. The genes are TRBV12-3 or TRBV12-4 and TRBJ2-5; the D call may be TRBD1 or TRBD2 (5 bases each). This CDR3 region has 14 residues. The CDR3: CASGLSGTEETQYF. In nucleotides, the CDR3 is TGTGCCAGCGGTTTATCCGGGACGGAAGAGACCCAGTACTTC.

The V call is TRBV11-3, the J call TRBJ2-2; 8 bases line up with TRBD1. Germline lookup yields CDR1 SGHNT and CDR2 YENEEA. The CDR3 is made up of 17 amino acids. Trimming removed 3 bases from V and 2 bases from J; junction bases left unmatched: 8. As DNA, the CDR3 is TGTGCCAGCAGCTTTGGAGTTTCAGGGGGCAACACCGGGGAGCTGTTTTTT. Translation gives CASSFGVSGGNTGELFF.

This clonotype was recorded a few times. This may come from a read error, since a much larger clone is one base off. V usage is TRBV6-9 and J usage is TRBJ1-6, with D hard to call. The germline V gene encodes CDR1 MNHGY and CDR2 SVAAGI. The CDR3 is made up of 15 amino acids. The CDR3 sequence is CAGSYRQDGNSPLHF. DNA for the CDR3: TGTGCCGGCAGTTACCGCCAGGACGGCAATTCACCCCTCCACTTT.

Many counts were recorded for this clonotype. The chain has TRBV28 and TRBJ1-4; 9 bases line up with TRBD1. This CDR3 is 16 amino acids long. V lost 3 bases, J lost 8 bases, and 10 bases stayed unmatched. Per germline, CDR1 MDHEN and CDR2 SYDVKM. This CDR3 reads CASSFYSTGGREKLFF. The CDR3, as DNA: TGTGCCAGCAGTTTCTACTCGACAGGGGGACGGGAAAAACTGTTTTTT.

This clonotype was recorded many times. The chain has TRBV27 and TRBJ2-7; a possible D gene is TRBD1 (6 bases). Germline loops: CDR1 MNHEY, CDR2 SMNVEV (reference sequence). CDR3 length equals 17 residues. V was cut by 6 bases and J by 3 bases, with 24 bases left in between. The CDR3 loop reads CASRSLYRDTQNYEQYF. The CDR3 DNA is TGTGCCAGCAGATCACTATATCGGGACACTCAAAACTACGAGCAGTACTTC.

The genes are TRBV9 and TRBJ2-7; D may correspond to TRBD1 or TRBD2 (6 bases each). Trimming left V 3 bases short and J 4 bases short, with 20 bases between. This CDR3 has 16 amino acids. Per germline, CDR1 SGDLS and CDR2 YYNGEE. CDR3 nucleotides: TGTGCCAGCAGCGCAGGCCGGGGGCCCCTCGGTTACGAGCAGTACTTC. It is translated as CASSAGRGPLGYEQYF.

The chain is built from TRBV7-2 and TRBJ1-5; D gene ambiguous. V was shortened by 5 bases and J by 3 bases, with 14 bases between the two germline ends. Germline V gene data show CDR1 as SGHTA and CDR2 as FQGNSA. This CDR3 has 15 residues. The CDR3 protein is CASSQEARNNQPQHF. The CDR3 nucleotides read TGTGCCAGCAGCCAAGAGGCCCGGAACAATCAGCCCCAGCATTTT.

The chain recombines TRBV20-1 with TRBJ1-5; D not certain. The ends were cut back, 3 bases at V and 2 bases at J, with 8 bases in the middle. CDR3 length: 13 amino acids. Germline V gives CDR1 DFQATT, CDR2 SNEGSKA (reference sequence). The CDR3 DNA follows: TGCAGTGCTAGCATACGGGGCAATCAGCCCCAGCATTTT. This codes for CSASIRGNQPQHF.

This clonotype showed up just once. The chain uses TRBV10-3 and TRBJ2-7, with a possible D match to TRBD2 (5 bases). Between the trimmed V and J ends, which lost 11 bases and 0 bases, there was a span of 20 bases. Germline V gene data show CDR1 as ENHRY and CDR2 as SYGVKD. The CDR3 is 15 residues long. DNA of the CDR3: TGTGCCGCGATGGGGAGCGGACCAAACTCCTACGAGCAGTACTTC. Amino acids: CAAMGSGPNSYEQYF.

This clonotype was picked up a small number of times. V usage is TRBV19 and J usage is TRBJ1-5; D is possibly TRBD1 (5 bases). This CDR3 has 15 residues. The V and J ends lost 3 bases and 1 base respectively, with 10 bases between them. From germline, CDR1 is LNHDA and CDR2 SQIVND (reference sequence). CDR3 sequence: CASSIQGPSNQPQHF. The CDR3, as DNA: TGTGCCAGTAGTATCCAGGGTCCGAGCAATCAGCCCCAGCATTTT.

This chain links TRBV29-1 with TRBJ2-3; D may be TRBD1 (6 bases). CDR1 and CDR2 from the germline V gene are SQVTM and ANQGSEA. The CDR3 has 15 amino acids. Trimming took off 6 bases at V and 2 bases at J, with 18 bases between the two ends. The CDR3 nucleotides read TGCAGCGTGGATGATACAGGGTCTTACACAGATACGCAGTATTTT. Amino acid sequence: CSVDDTGSYTDTQYF.

V and J are TRBV13 and TRBJ2-7; D remains ambiguous. V was shortened by 2 bases and J by 2 bases, with 10 bases between the two germline ends. Germline CDR1 and CDR2: PRHDT and FYEKMQ (reference sequence). The CDR3 contains 14 residues. CDR3 DNA: TGTGCCAGCAGCTTATATGGAGCTACCTACGAGCAGTACTTC. Residues: CASSLYGATYEQYF.